Listed below are T cell receptor beta chains from one sample, sequenced in a study of shared clonotypes between healthy human individuals. Profiling relied on immunoSEQ multiplex PCR, and the TCRdb table lists in-frame clones only, not all of them. The repertoire holds some 2,100,000 clones, nearly 97% seen once, with over 0.1% in the top ten. The specimen was naive CD4+ T cells sorted from blood. The receptor set was obtained from a man aged 18 to 30 in good health. CDR3s include the opening cysteine and the closing phenylalanine or tryptophan. A D gene is named only where the DNA matches it firmly. Clone size is stated in some rows and not others, as once, few, many or a class when expanded.

V gene: TRBV5-1
D gene: TRBD1
J gene: TRBJ2-3
clone size: .
CDR3 protein: CASRQGAGADTQYF
CDR3 DNA: TGCGCCAGTAGACAGGGGGCTGGGGCAGATACGCAGTATTTT

V gene: TRBV7-2
D gene: .
J gene: TRBJ2-3
clone size: .
CDR3 protein: CASSLTQIRGTDTQYF
CDR3 DNA: TGTGCCAGCAGCTTAACACAAATAAGGGGCACAGATACGCAGTATTTT

V gene: TRBV29-1
D gene: .
J gene: TRBJ2-2
clone size: .
CDR3 protein: CSGRGTNTGELFF
CDR3 DNA: TGCAGCGGCCGGGGGACGAACACCGGGGAGCTGTTTTTT

V gene: TRBV10-3
D gene: .
J gene: TRBJ2-3
clone size: .
CDR3 protein: CAISESPTDTQYF
CDR3 DNA: TGTGCCATCAGTGAGTCACCGACAGATACGCAGTATTTT

V gene: TRBV9
D gene: TRBD2
J gene: TRBJ2-3
clone size: .
CDR3 protein: CASSPRTSGGTDTQYF
CDR3 DNA: TGTGCCAGCAGCCCCCGGACTAGCGGGGGGACAGATACGCAGTATTTT

V gene: TRBV15
D gene: .
J gene: TRBJ1-3
clone size: .
CDR3 protein: CATSRDDSRLLGNTIYF
CDR3 DNA: TGTGCCACCAGCAGAGATGATAGTAGGTTACTTGGAAACACCATATATTTT

V gene: TRBV19
D gene: .
J gene: TRBJ1-2
clone size: .
CDR3 protein: CASSIQGSGYGYTF
CDR3 DNA: TGTGCCAGTAGTATTCAGGGGTCTGGCTATGGCTACACCTTC

V gene: TRBV5-4
D gene: .
J gene: TRBJ1-2
clone size: .
CDR3 protein: CASSSDGQLGYGYTF
CDR3 DNA: TGTGCCAGCAGCTCAGACGGACAGCTCGGCTATGGCTACACCTTC

V gene: TRBV6-5
D gene: TRBD1
J gene: TRBJ1-5
clone size: .
CDR3 protein: CASDRVEDQPQHF
CDR3 DNA: TGTGCCAGCGACAGGGTGGAGGATCAGCCCCAGCATTTT

V gene: TRBV18
D gene: TRBD2
J gene: TRBJ2-7
clone size: .
CDR3 protein: CASSTGTSGNEQYF
CDR3 DNA: TGTGCCAGCTCAACCGGGACTAGCGGCAACGAGCAGTACTTC

V gene: TRBV2
D gene: .
J gene: TRBJ1-2
clone size: once
CDR3 protein: CASSGRTDRGYTF
CDR3 DNA: TGTGCCAGCAGTGGGCGGACAGATCGAGGCTACACCTTC

V gene: TRBV11-3
D gene: .
J gene: TRBJ1-5
clone size: .
CDR3 protein: CASSFRGNQPQHF
CDR3 DNA: TGTGCCAGCAGCTTCCGGGGCAATCAGCCCCAGCATTTT

V gene: TRBV27
D gene: .
J gene: TRBJ1-3
clone size: once
CDR3 protein: CASWQGAGNTIYF
CDR3 DNA: TGTGCCAGTTGGCAGGGCGCGGGAAACACCATATATTTT

V gene: TRBV5-1
D gene: .
J gene: TRBJ2-6
clone size: .
CDR3 protein: CASSVLQASGANVLTF
CDR3 DNA: TGCGCCAGCAGCGTACTCCAGGCCTCTGGGGCCAACGTCCTGACTTTC